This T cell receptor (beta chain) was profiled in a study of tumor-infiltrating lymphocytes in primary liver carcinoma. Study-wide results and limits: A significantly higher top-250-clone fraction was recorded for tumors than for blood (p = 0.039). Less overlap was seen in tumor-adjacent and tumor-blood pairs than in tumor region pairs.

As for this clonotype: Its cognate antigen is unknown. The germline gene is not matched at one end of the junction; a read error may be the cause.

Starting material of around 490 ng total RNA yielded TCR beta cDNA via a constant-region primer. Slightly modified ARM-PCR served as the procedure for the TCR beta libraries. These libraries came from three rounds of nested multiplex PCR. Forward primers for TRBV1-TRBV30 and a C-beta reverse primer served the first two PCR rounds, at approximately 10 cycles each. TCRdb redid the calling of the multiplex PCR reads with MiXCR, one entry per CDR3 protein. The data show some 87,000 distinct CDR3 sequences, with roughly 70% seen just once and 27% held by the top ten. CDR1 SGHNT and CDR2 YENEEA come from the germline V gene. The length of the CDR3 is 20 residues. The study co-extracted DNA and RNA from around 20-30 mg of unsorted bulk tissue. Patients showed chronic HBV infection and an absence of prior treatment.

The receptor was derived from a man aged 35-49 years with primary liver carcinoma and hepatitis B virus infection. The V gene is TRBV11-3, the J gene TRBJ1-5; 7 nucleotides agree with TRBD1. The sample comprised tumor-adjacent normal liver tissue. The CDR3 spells CAISQARVDRVLCYNQPQHF. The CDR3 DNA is TGTGCCATCAGCCAAGCCCGAGTAGACAGGGTGTTATGCTATAATCAGCCCCAGCATTTT.